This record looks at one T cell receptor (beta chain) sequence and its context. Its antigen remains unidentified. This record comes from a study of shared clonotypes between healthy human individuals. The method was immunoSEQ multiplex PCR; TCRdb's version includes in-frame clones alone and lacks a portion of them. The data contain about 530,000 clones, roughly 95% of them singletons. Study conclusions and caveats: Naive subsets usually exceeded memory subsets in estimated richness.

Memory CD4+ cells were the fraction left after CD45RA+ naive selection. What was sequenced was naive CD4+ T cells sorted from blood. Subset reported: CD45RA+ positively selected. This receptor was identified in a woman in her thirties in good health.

The CDR3 loop reads CATSLDGNEQFF. CDR3 sequence (DNA): TGTGCCACCAGCCTGGACGGGAATGAGCAGTTCTTC. V is TRBV15 and J is TRBJ2-1, with D hard to call. The CDR3 runs 12 residues. V was cut by 5 bases and J by 7 bases, with 9 bases left in between. CDR1 and CDR2 (germline): LNHNV, YYDKDF (reference sequence).